These T cell receptor beta chains were read from a single sample in a study of identical twins. TCRdb passed the 5' RACE reads through MiXCR, listing each CDR3 protein once. This sample has roughly 290,000 distinct CDR3 sequences, with 7.5% to 9.5% found just once. These data were also reused for a study on yellow fever vaccine responses in identical twins.

Sequencing used CD8+ T cells sorted from blood. These receptors were collected from a woman under 30 in good health. The CDR3 runs from the conserved cysteine through the conserved F or W. Fields, in order: V gene, clone size, D gene, J gene, CDR3 protein, CDR3 DNA. A D gene is named only where the DNA matches it firmly. Some rows mark clone size as missing; the rest say once, few, many or name a class of expanded clone.

V gene: TRBV7-9
clone size: -
D gene: TRBD2
J gene: TRBJ2-5
CDR3 protein: CASSDEGILAGQETQYF
CDR3 DNA: TGTGCCAGCAGCGACGAGGGTATTTTAGCGGGGCAAGAGACCCAGTACTTC

V gene: TRBV20-1
clone size: many
D gene: -
J gene: TRBJ2-7
CDR3 protein: CSARETTQLGVPWSVQYF
CDR3 DNA: TGCAGTGCTAGAGAAACCACCCAGCTGGGTGTCCCATGGTCGGTGCAGTACTTC

V gene: TRBV29-1
clone size: many
D gene: TRBD2
J gene: TRBJ2-7
CDR3 protein: CSVFSGTGYEQYF
CDR3 DNA: TGCAGCGTTTTTAGCGGGACCGGCTACGAGCAGTACTTC

V gene: TRBV7-2
clone size: few
D gene: TRBD2
J gene: TRBJ2-1
CDR3 protein: CARGDGPSYNEQFF
CDR3 DNA: TGTGCCCGGGGGGACGGACCTTCCTACAATGAGCAGTTCTTC

V gene: TRBV20-1
clone size: -
D gene: -
J gene: TRBJ2-7
CDR3 protein: CSARGTVTYEQYF
CDR3 DNA: TGCAGTGCTAGAGGGACGGTTACCTACGAGCAGTACTTC

V gene: TRBV30
clone size: -
D gene: TRBD2
J gene: TRBJ2-3
CDR3 protein: CAWSGTSGDTQYF
CDR3 DNA: TGTGCCTGGAGCGGGACTAGCGGAGATACGCAGTATTTT

V gene: TRBV4-3
clone size: many
D gene: -
J gene: TRBJ2-7
CDR3 protein: CASSQDSGPLSYEQYF
CDR3 DNA: TGCGCCAGCAGCCAAGATTCGGGGCCGCTTTCCTACGAGCAGTACTTC

V gene: TRBV20-1
clone size: few
D gene: -
J gene: TRBJ1-4
CDR3 protein: CSAHQGVAEKLFF
CDR3 DNA: TGCAGTGCCCATCAAGGGGTTGCTGAAAAACTGTTTTTT

V gene: TRBV19
clone size: few
D gene: TRBD2
J gene: TRBJ2-1
CDR3 protein: CASSRGIYNEQFF
CDR3 DNA: TGTGCCAGTTCGCGGGGGATTTACAATGAGCAGTTCTTC

V gene: TRBV6-2/TRBV6-3
clone size: few
D gene: TRBD1
J gene: TRBJ1-5
CDR3 protein: CASSYSSTGNQPQHF
CDR3 DNA: TGTGCCAGCAGTTACTCTTCGACAGGGAATCAGCCCCAGCATTTT

V gene: TRBV11-1
clone size: few
D gene: -
J gene: TRBJ2-1
CDR3 protein: CASSLFLGEQFF
CDR3 DNA: TGTGCCAGCAGCTTGTTCTTGGGTGAGCAGTTCTTC

V gene: TRBV4-2
clone size: -
D gene: -
J gene: TRBJ2-7
CDR3 protein: CASSQGRTAGYELYF
CDR3 DNA: TGTGCCAGCAGCCAAGGGCGGACTGCTGGTTACGAGCTGTACTTC

V gene: TRBV6-2/TRBV6-3
clone size: few
D gene: -
J gene: TRBJ2-5
CDR3 protein: CASSYSAAFETQYF
CDR3 DNA: TGTGCCAGCAGTTACTCTGCAGCTTTCGAGACCCAGTACTTC

V gene: TRBV7-9
clone size: -
D gene: -
J gene: TRBJ1-1
CDR3 protein: CASSLEGMNTEAFF
CDR3 DNA: TGTGCCAGCAGCTTAGAAGGAATGAACACTGAAGCTTTCTTT

V gene: TRBV7-9
clone size: few
D gene: -
J gene: TRBJ2-7
CDR3 protein: CASSSARDYEQYF
CDR3 DNA: TGTGCCAGCAGCTCCGCGAGGGACTACGAGCAGTACTTC

V gene: TRBV12-3/TRBV12-4
clone size: many
D gene: -
J gene: TRBJ1-4
CDR3 protein: CASSRPNDDQLFF
CDR3 DNA: TGTGCCAGCAGTCGACCTAACGACGATCAACTGTTTTTT

V gene: TRBV12-3/TRBV12-4
clone size: many
D gene: -
J gene: TRBJ1-5
CDR3 protein: CASSPPPGFAISQPQHF
CDR3 DNA: TGTGCCAGCAGTCCCCCCCCAGGGTTCGCGATTAGTCAGCCCCAGCATTTT

V gene: TRBV28
clone size: few
D gene: -
J gene: TRBJ1-2
CDR3 protein: CASSLTAGGYGYTF
CDR3 DNA: TGTGCCAGCAGTTTAACGGCCGGGGGCTATGGCTACACCTTC

V gene: TRBV6-1
clone size: few
D gene: -
J gene: TRBJ2-3
CDR3 protein: CASGLASPTDTQYF
CDR3 DNA: TGTGCCAGCGGGTTGGCAAGCCCCACAGATACGCAGTATTTT

V gene: TRBV6-1
clone size: many
D gene: -
J gene: TRBJ1-4
CDR3 protein: CASRPLDRETNEKLFF
CDR3 DNA: TGTGCCAGCAGACCCCTAGACAGAGAAACTAATGAAAAACTGTTTTTT

V gene: TRBV7-9
clone size: few
D gene: -
J gene: TRBJ2-7
CDR3 protein: CASSSLAGTTSYEQYF
CDR3 DNA: TGTGCCAGCAGCTCCCTGGCGGGGACCACCTCCTACGAGCAGTACTTC

V gene: TRBV29-1
clone size: -
D gene: TRBD1
J gene: TRBJ2-2
CDR3 protein: CSVATGGGGELFF
CDR3 DNA: TGCAGCGTAGCGACAGGGGGCGGCGGGGAGCTGTTTTTT

V gene: TRBV7-8
clone size: many
D gene: -
J gene: TRBJ1-4
CDR3 protein: CASSLGPAGEKLFF
CDR3 DNA: TGTGCCAGCAGCCTGGGACCTGCGGGGGAAAAACTGTTTTTT

V gene: TRBV6-2/TRBV6-3
clone size: -
D gene: -
J gene: TRBJ2-7
CDR3 protein: CASSYDRFYEQYF
CDR3 DNA: TGTGCCAGCAGTTACGACAGATTCTACGAGCAGTACTTC

V gene: TRBV19
clone size: -
D gene: TRBD2
J gene: TRBJ2-7
CDR3 protein: CASSPLAGGTYEQYF
CDR3 DNA: TGTGCCAGTAGTCCGTTGGCGGGAGGAACCTACGAGCAGTACTTC

V gene: TRBV28
clone size: few
D gene: TRBD2
J gene: TRBJ2-2
CDR3 protein: CASSSWGGNTGELFF
CDR3 DNA: TGTGCCAGCAGTTCCTGGGGGGGGAACACCGGGGAGCTGTTTTTT

V gene: TRBV18
clone size: many
D gene: TRBD1
J gene: TRBJ2-7
CDR3 protein: CASSPHIIRGRESFGQYF
CDR3 DNA: TGTGCCAGCTCACCACACATTATCAGGGGGCGAGAATCCTTCGGACAGTACTTC

V gene: TRBV29-1
clone size: many
D gene: -
J gene: TRBJ1-1
CDR3 protein: CSVGGVQEKVNTEAFF
CDR3 DNA: TGCAGCGTTGGGGGGGTACAGGAGAAAGTGAACACTGAAGCTTTCTTT